The 23 T cell receptor beta chains below were found in one sample sequenced in a study of blood T cells in healthy people across ages. PCR was performed a second time for about 7 to 12 cycles using a sample-barcoded 5' primer and a J-beta primer mix. TCRdb reprocessed the 5' RACE reads with MiXCR, giving one entry per CDR3 protein. This table holds fewer than 800,000 distinct CDR3 sequences, around half found once. Sample: blood. These receptor sequences come from an older woman in good health.

This clonotype was seen only once. V and J are TRBV20-1 and TRBJ1-1; D is undetermined. V lost 0 bases and J 6 bases, leaving 8 bases between the germline ends. CDR3 length: 12 residues. Germline lookup yields CDR1 DFQATT and CDR2 SNEGSKA (reference sequence). CDR3 nucleotides: TGCAGTGCTAGAGATGTGGGTGCTGAAGCTTTCTTT. Amino acid sequence: CSARDVGAEAFF.

This clonotype was counted between two and nine times. The V and J genes are TRBV28 and TRBJ2-5, with 9 positions matching TRBD1. CDR3 size: 15 residues. Germline CDR1 is MDHEN and CDR2 is SYDVKM. V was clipped by 5 bases and J by 3 bases; unmatched bases: 7. The CDR3 spells CASSAPGQGEETQYF. CDR3 in DNA: TGTGCCAGCAGTGCCCCGGGACAGGGAGAAGAGACCCAGTACTTC.

This chain joins TRBV3-1 and TRBJ1-1, with a tentative D call TRBD1 (6 bases). CDR3 length equals 13 residues. Germline V lookup: CDR1 LGHDT, CDR2 YNNKEL (reference sequence). Deletions cut 11 bases from V and 1 base from J, with 14 bases between. The CDR3 DNA is TGTGCCTCCCGGAGGGGGGAGAACACTGAAGCTTTCTTT. Encoded protein: CASRRGENTEAFF.

This clonotype turned up a few times. The gene calls are TRBV27 and TRBJ2-7; D not certain. Germline loops: CDR1 MNHEY, CDR2 SMNVEV (reference sequence). Deletions cut 5 bases from V and 4 bases from J, with 12 bases between. The CDR3 length is 13 residues. CDR3 sequence: CASSHGPSYEQYF. CDR3 coding DNA: TGTGCCAGCAGTCATGGACCGAGTTACGAGCAGTACTTC.

Concerning this clonotype itself: The junction shows a germline mismatch at one end, possibly a read error. V is TRBV5-1 and J is TRBJ2-1, with a possible D match to TRBD2 (6 bases). The V gene's germline CDR1 is SGHRS and CDR2 YFSETQ. The CDR3 has 15 residues. This chain's CDR3 is CASSPAGTPGNDQFF. CDR3 bases: TGCGCCAGCAGCCCGGCCGGGACTCCAGGCAATGATCAGTTCTTC.

This chain uses TRBV20-1 with TRBJ2-7, with 10 positions matching TRBD2. V trimming: 6 bases; J trimming: 4 bases; junction bases outside the gene matches: 15. Germline CDR1 is DFQATT and CDR2 is SNEGSKA (reference sequence). The CDR3 is 16 amino acids. The chain's CDR3 is CSAPSRLAGAGYEQYF. DNA for the CDR3: TGCAGTGCGCCAAGTCGGCTAGCGGGAGCGGGTTACGAGCAGTACTTC.

The chain combines TRBV24-1 with TRBJ2-3; D might be TRBD1 (6 bases). Germline loops: CDR1 KGHDR, CDR2 SFDVKD. Between the trimmed V and J ends, which lost 5 bases and 3 bases, there was a span of 17 bases. The CDR3 runs to 16 residues. CDR3 DNA: TGTGCCACCAGTGGGCGTGGGGGCCAGGGAACAGATACGCAGTATTTT. It codes for CATSGRGGQGTDTQYF.

The chain has TRBV2 and TRBJ2-1; D is uncertain. This CDR3 spans 13 amino acids. Germline V lookup: CDR1 SNHLY, CDR2 FYNNEI. V lost 2 bases and J 10 bases, leaving 12 bases between the germline ends. CDR3 sequence (DNA): TGTGCCAGCAGTGAAACGCCGGGTGGAGAGCAGTTCTTC. This sequence encodes CASSETPGGEQFF.

The rearrangement uses TRBV7-9 and TRBJ2-1; D is ambiguous. Trimming took 4 bases from V and 5 from J, leaving 12 bases between them. The germline V gene has CDR1 SEHNR and CDR2 FQNEAQ (reference sequence). There are 14 residues in the CDR3. The DNA for the CDR3 is TGTGCCAGCAGCTCCCCTCCCATGAACAATGAGCAGTTCTTC. Its protein is CASSSPPMNNEQFF.

This clonotype was recorded a few times. The rearrangement joins TRBV20-1 to TRBJ2-6; D may correspond to TRBD1 or TRBD2 (6 bases each). CDR1 DFQATT and CDR2 SNEGSKA come from the germline V gene (reference sequence). This CDR3 spans 14 amino acids. The V end was cut by 4 bases, the J end by 2 bases, with 9 bases between. In nucleotides, the CDR3 is TGCAGTGCTATCGGGGGCGCTGGGGCCAACGTCCTGACTTTC. The encoded protein is CSAIGGAGANVLTF.

J is TRBJ2-5 and V is TRBV7-2; 7 bases agree with TRBD2. Germline assignment: CDR1 SGHTA and CDR2 FQGNSA. The CDR3 covers 15 residues. Trimming at V came to 0 bases and at J to 5 bases, leaving 6 bases not matched to a gene. CDR3 residues: CASSLAIGEGETQYF. Written as DNA, the CDR3 is TGTGCCAGCAGCTTAGCCATTGGGGAGGGCGAGACCCAGTACTTC.

V and J are TRBV4-3 and TRBJ1-5; D might be TRBD1 (5 bases). This CDR3 is 15 amino acids long. CDR1 LGHNA and CDR2 YSLEER come from the germline V gene. V was shortened by 1 base and J by 4 bases, with 11 bases between the two germline ends. The CDR3 region has the DNA TGCGCCAGCAGCCAAGGGGGAGGGGAGAATCAGCCCCAGCATTTT. This sequence encodes CASSQGGGENQPQHF.

Worth noting for this clonotype: One end of the junction does not line up with germline, which may come from a read error. The genes are TRBV28 and TRBJ2-3; D not certain. CDR3 length equals 14 residues. The germline gives CDR1 MDHEN, CDR2 SYDVKM. CDR3 in amino acids: CASYHPGRGDTLYF. DNA for the CDR3: TGTGCCAGCTACCATCCAGGCCGAGGAGATACGCTGTATTTT.

A few counts support this clonotype. The chain is built from TRBV4-3 and TRBJ2-5; TRBD2 matches at 7 bases. The V segment lost 0 bases and the J segment 4 bases; nucleotides outside the gene matches: 8. This CDR3 contains 16 residues. The germline gives CDR1 LGHNA, CDR2 YSLEER. CDR3 bases: TGCGCCAGCAGCCAAGATCTCACTAGCGTACGAGAGACCCAGTACTTC. Translating gives CASSQDLTSVRETQYF.

This clonotype was counted a few times. The chain links TRBV29-1 to TRBJ1-1; 10 positions match TRBD1. After removal of 7 bases from V and 0 bases from J, the junction contained 17 bases not matched to a gene. Per germline, CDR1 SQVTM and CDR2 ANQGSEA. The length of the CDR3 is 18 residues. CDR3 sequence (DNA): TGCAGCGCCCCCGTTGTAGTCCGGGACAGGGGTATGAACACTGAAGCTTTCTTT. Translated: CSAPVVVRDRGMNTEAFF.

The chain links TRBV4-1 to TRBJ2-1; D perhaps matches TRBD2 (5 bases). Germline CDR1 is MGHRA and CDR2 is YSYEKL. V lost 1 base to trimming and J lost 0 bases, with 10 bases between them. The CDR3 is made up of 16 amino acids. The CDR3 sequence is CASSQGSGSSYNEQFF. The CDR3 DNA sequence: TGCGCCAGCAGCCAAGGGAGCGGAAGCTCCTACAATGAGCAGTTCTTC.

This clonotype was detected a few times. The rearrangement uses TRBV20-1 and TRBJ2-5; 13 nucleotides align to TRBD2. CDR1 is DFQATT and CDR2 is SNEGSKA in the germline V gene (reference sequence). After removal of 7 bases from V and 1 base from J, the junction contained 6 bases not matched to a gene. The CDR3 runs to 15 residues. CDR3 loop: CSGRTSGSRQETQYF. The CDR3 DNA sequence: TGCAGTGGCCGGACTAGCGGGAGCCGCCAAGAGACCCAGTACTTC.

This rearrangement joins TRBV20-1 to TRBJ1-5; D is possibly TRBD1 (6 bases). The CDR3 has 14 residues. Germline CDR1 reads DFQATT; CDR2 reads SNEGSKA (reference sequence). The V end was cut by 5 bases, the J end by 1 base, with 12 bases between. CDR3 nucleotides: TGCAGTGCTCGGGACATTCAGAGCAATCAGCCCCAGCATTTT. It yields the protein CSARDIQSNQPQHF.

The CDR3 here is CASSLMGGAGNEQFF. In DNA, the CDR3 is TGTGCCAGCAGCTTAATGGGCGGCGCTGGCAATGAGCAGTTCTTC. The chain has TRBV7-3 and TRBJ2-1; unclear D gene. This CDR3 region has 15 residues. Trimming removed 1 base from V and 6 bases from J, with 13 bases in between. Germline CDR1 SGHTA, CDR2 FQGTGA.

This clonotype was seen at least ten times. The chain carries TRBV3-1 and TRBJ2-1; D ambiguous. V dropped 0 bases and J dropped 12 bases, with 9 bases sitting between them. The germline V gene has CDR1 LGHDT and CDR2 YNNKEL (reference sequence). The CDR3 runs to 12 residues. CDR3 coding DNA: TGTGCCAGCAGCCAAGATTGGACCGGGCAGTTCTTC. Protein: CASSQDWTGQFF.

The chain combines TRBV6-1 with TRBJ2-6; TRBD2 agrees at 7 bases. After removal of 3 bases from V and 1 base from J, the junction contained 6 bases not matched to a gene. Germline values: CDR1 MNHNS, CDR2 SASEGT. The CDR3 is 17 amino acids. CDR3 protein: CASSDGTGLSGANVLTF. In DNA, the CDR3 is TGTGCCAGCAGTGACGGGACGGGACTATCTGGGGCCAACGTCCTGACTTTC.

This clonotype turned up a few times. The chain carries TRBV20-1 and TRBJ2-5, with 10 bases that match TRBD2. With 8 bases clipped from V and 0 bases from J, the junction kept 6 bases outside the gene matches. The CDR3 runs to 14 residues. Germline CDR1 is DFQATT and CDR2 is SNEGSKA (reference sequence). Here the CDR3 reads CSQGGTSDQETQYF. The CDR3 DNA sequence: TGCAGTCAGGGGGGGACTAGCGACCAAGAGACCCAGTACTTC.

This clonotype has a handful of counts. The chain joins TRBV5-5 to TRBJ2-4, with unresolved D. This CDR3 contains 15 residues. The germline V gene has CDR1 SGHKS and CDR2 YYEKEE (reference sequence). V was shortened by 2 bases and J by 0 bases, with 9 bases between the two germline ends. The CDR3, as DNA: TGTGCCAGCAGCTTTATAACCTCAGCCAAAAACATTCAGTACTTC. Protein product: CASSFITSAKNIQYF. Full variable domain (rest looked up from reference TRBV5-5 and TRBJ2-4): DAGVTQSPTHLIKTRGQQVTLRCSPISGHKSVSWYQQVLGQGPQFIFQYYEKEERGRGNFPDRFSARQFPNYSSELNVNALLLGDSALYLCASSFITSAKNIQYFGAGTRLSVL.